The 9 T cell receptor beta chains given below trace back to one sample, sequenced in a study of identical twins. TCRdb fed the 5' RACE reads into MiXCR, producing one record per CDR3 protein. This sample has some 1,700,000 distinct CDR3 sequences, with under 35% found just once. Source material: cord blood. These receptors originate from a newborn girl in good health.

This clonotype was seen a handful of times. The chain is built from TRBV12-3 or TRBV12-4 and TRBJ2-4; perhaps TRBD1 as D (5 bases). V was clipped by 7 bases and J by 0 bases, with 16 bases between them. The CDR3 runs 16 residues. The CDR3 DNA reads as TGTGCCAGCACCTGCAGACAGCCCCTAGCCAAAAACATTCAGTACTTC. Encoded protein: CASTCRQPLAKNIQYF.

The chain carries TRBV10-3 and TRBJ2-1, with D hard to call. CDR1 and CDR2 from the germline V gene are ENHRY and SYGVKD. The CDR3 sequence is 13 residues long. Trimming left V 0 bases short and J 4 bases short, with 4 bases between. CDR3 amino acids: CAISESQYNEQFF. In DNA, the CDR3 is TGTGCCATCAGTGAGTCGCAATACAATGAGCAGTTCTTC.

This clonotype was counted only a few times. CDR3 DNA sequence: TGTGCCAGCAGCTTAGATCTGGGCAGGGGATACGGCTACACCTTC. It encodes CASSLDLGRGYGYTF. The rearrangement joins TRBV11-2 to TRBJ1-2; the D gene is possibly TRBD1 (6 bases). This CDR3 has 15 residues. With 0 bases removed from V and 8 bases from J, the gap between germline ends came to 16 bases. The germline V gene has CDR1 SGHAT and CDR2 FQNNGV.

This clonotype has ten or more counts. The J gene is TRBJ1-2, the V gene TRBV29-1, with D unresolved. V dropped 1 base and J dropped 1 base, with 13 bases sitting between them. Germline CDR1 and CDR2: SQVTM and ANQGSEA. This CDR3 contains 15 residues. This CDR3 is CSVEARANLNYGYTF. CDR3 nucleotide sequence: TGCAGCGTTGAAGCCCGGGCCAACCTTAACTATGGCTACACCTTC.

This clonotype was seen more than once but under ten times. This chain links TRBV3-1 with TRBJ2-7; tentative D call: TRBD1 (6 bases). The V end was cut by 0 bases, the J end by 4 bases, with 13 bases between. There are 15 residues in the CDR3. Germline CDR1 and CDR2: LGHDT and YNNKEL (reference sequence). CDR3 loop: CASSQDWQGRYEQYF. The DNA of the CDR3 is TGTGCCAGCAGCCAAGATTGGCAGGGGCGTTACGAGCAGTACTTC.

This clonotype has a count of ten or more. The V and J genes are TRBV3-1 and TRBJ1-2, with D uncertain. This CDR3 comprises 13 residues. Germline loops: CDR1 LGHDT, CDR2 YNNKEL (reference sequence). V lost 1 base and J lost 3, with 6 bases in between. The CDR3 protein is CASSQGTDYGYTF. CDR3 sequence (DNA): TGTGCCAGCAGCCAAGGGACGGACTATGGCTACACCTTC.

Only a few counts were recorded for this clonotype. The chain has TRBV10-3 and TRBJ1-1; 7 nucleotides align to TRBD1. Per the germline V gene, CDR1 is ENHRY and CDR2 is SYGVKD. J gave up 3 bases and V 5 bases, and 3 bases lay outside the gene matches. This CDR3 region has 13 residues. The CDR3: CAISTGTDTEAFF. DNA of the CDR3: TGTGCCATCAGTACCGGGACAGACACTGAAGCTTTCTTT.

A note on this clonotype: One base away lies a much larger clone, so this may be a sequencing read error. This chain links TRBV29-1 with TRBJ1-2, with D maybe TRBD1 (6 bases). CDR3 length equals 14 residues. Germline V gene sequence: CDR1 SQVTM, CDR2 ANQGSEA. V dropped 3 bases and J dropped 3 bases, with 14 bases sitting between them. CDR3 sequence (DNA): TGCAGCGTTGATGTAGGACCAGGGGACTATGGCTACACCTTC. This gives the protein CSVDVGPGDYGYTF.

V is TRBV20-1 and J is TRBJ2-4, with TRBD2 matching 11 bases. The CDR3 is made up of 15 amino acids. V lost 5 bases and J lost 2; bases outside the gene matches: 5. In germline, CDR1 is DFQATT, CDR2 SNEGSKA (reference sequence). Here the CDR3 reads CSAVLAGGSKNIQYF. As DNA, the CDR3 is TGCAGTGCTGTCCTAGCGGGAGGTTCCAAAAACATTCAGTACTTC.